This TCR beta chain was recovered during a study of T cells in Graves' hyperthyroidism and ophthalmopathy. With respect to this clonotype: The antigen is not known. A much larger clone lies a single base off, so this may be a read error.

Study-wide results and caveats: Most thyroid clonotypes expanded above 0.001 appeared in blood too.

This CDR3 comprises 16 residues. In germline, CDR1 is SNHLY, CDR2 FYNNEI. The source material, RNA transcripts, was used to amplify TCR beta CDR3 regions. During a first-round RT-PCR of the TCR CDR3, the HTBI primer set was used. TCRdb reanalysed the multiplex PCR reads using MiXCR and keeps one entry per CDR3 protein. In the table there are hundreds of thousands of distinct CDR3 sequences, about 15% of which are singletons. The clonotype was recovered from a woman younger than 35 with Graves' ophthalmopathy. The specimen was blood. The gene calls are TRBV2 and TRBJ2-5; 8 nucleotides line up with TRBD2. The CDR3 coding sequence is TGTGCCAGCAGTGAACTAGCGGGTCGGAGCCAAGAGACCCGGTACTTC. This encodes CASSELAGRSQETRYF.